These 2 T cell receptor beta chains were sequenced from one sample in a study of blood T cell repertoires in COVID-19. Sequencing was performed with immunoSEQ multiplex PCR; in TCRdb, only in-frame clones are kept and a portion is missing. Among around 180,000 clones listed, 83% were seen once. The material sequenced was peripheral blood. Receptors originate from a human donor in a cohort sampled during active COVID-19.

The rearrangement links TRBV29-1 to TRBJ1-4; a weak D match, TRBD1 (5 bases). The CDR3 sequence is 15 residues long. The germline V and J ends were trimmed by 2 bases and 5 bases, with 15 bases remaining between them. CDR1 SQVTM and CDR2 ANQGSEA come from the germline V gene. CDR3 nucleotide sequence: TGCAGCGTTGAACTGTCGACAGCCTCAAATGAAAAACTGTTTTTT. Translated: CSVELSTASNEKLFF.

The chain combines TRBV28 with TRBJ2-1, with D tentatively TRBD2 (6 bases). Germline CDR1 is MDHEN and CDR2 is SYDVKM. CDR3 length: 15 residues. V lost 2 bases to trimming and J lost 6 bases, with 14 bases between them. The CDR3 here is CASSLPRGFGNEQFF. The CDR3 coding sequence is TGTGCCAGCAGTTTACCGCGGGGATTCGGCAATGAGCAGTTCTTC. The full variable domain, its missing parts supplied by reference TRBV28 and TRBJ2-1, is DVKVTQSSRYLVKRTGEKVFLECVQDMDHENMFWYRQDPGLGLRLIYFSYDVKMKEKGDIPEGYSVSREKKERFSLILESASTNQTSMYLCASSLPRGFGNEQFFGPGTRLTVL.